There are a few counts of the clone carrying this T cell receptor (beta chain). These data are taken from a study of shared clonotypes between healthy human individuals. The assay was immunoSEQ multiplex PCR, and TCRdb's table has in-frame clones only and misses some. The sample holds 1 million to 1.2 million clones, about 72% seen once. Input material: memory CD4+ T cells from PBMCs. Subset: CD45RA-negative fraction. The origin of this receptor is a man aged 18 to 29 in good health. Some clones in this sample may be carry-over from other donors' samples.

CDR3 residues: CAARTLVGTGELFF. CDR3 bases: TGTGCCGCCCGGACCCTCGTGGGCACCGGGGAGCTGTTTTTT. The rearrangement links TRBV10-3 to TRBJ2-2; no clear D gene. Trimming cost V 11 bases and J 4 bases, with 17 bases left between them. This CDR3 has 14 residues. CDR1 and CDR2 (germline): ENHRY, SYGVKD.